These 6 T cell receptor beta chains were all obtained from the same sample, sequenced in a study of spatial heterogeneity in lung cancer. These receptors are not linked to any known antigen. MiXCR, applied by TCRdb to the 5' RACE reads, yields one record per CDR3 protein. The sample has 18,000 or so distinct CDR3 sequences; 7% are singletons. Regarding the study as a whole: Mutation counts in tumors were tracked by counts of expanded intratumoral alpha and beta TCRs.

The sample's time point: sample taken at primary tumor resection. The sample consisted of lung tumor tissue, taken at surgery. These receptors were collected from a female donor with early-stage non-small cell lung cancer.

This clonotype was found many times. The chain employs TRBV5-5 and TRBJ2-3; the match to TRBD1 covers 7 bases. The CDR3 consists of 13 residues. J was trimmed by 5 bases and V by 0 bases; bases with no gene match: 0. Germline V gene sequence: CDR1 SGHKS, CDR2 YYEKEE (reference sequence). The CDR3 loop reads CASSLAGGDTQYF. The CDR3 nucleotides are TGTGCCAGCAGCTTGGCAGGGGGAGATACGCAGTATTTT.

In its sample, this clonotype is medium-sized. The chain combines TRBV12-3 or TRBV12-4 with TRBJ1-2; the match to TRBD1 covers 7 bases. The ends lost 6 bases at V and 4 bases at J; junction bases unmatched: 14. This CDR3 contains 16 residues. The CDR3 loop is CASRQPGQILPYGYTF. For the CDR3, the DNA is TGTGCCAGCAGGCAACCGGGACAGATTTTGCCCTATGGCTACACCTTC.

The J gene is TRBJ2-3, the V gene TRBV29-1; D not certain. Per germline, CDR1 SQVTM and CDR2 ANQGSEA. V was trimmed by 4 bases and J by 3 bases, leaving 11 bases between them. The CDR3 totals 13 residues. As DNA, the CDR3 is TGCAGCGTTGGTGTTGGAAGAACAGATACGCAGTATTTT. It encodes CSVGVGRTDTQYF.

Comments on this clonotype: This may stem from a read error, because a much larger clone lies one nucleotide away. This chain links TRBV3-1 with TRBJ2-7; no firm D call. Germline CDR1 reads LGHDT; CDR2 reads YNNKEL (reference sequence). CDR3 length equals 13 residues. CDR3 bases: TGTGCCAGCAGCCAAGACGGTCGCTACGAGCGGTACTTC. Amino acids: CASSQDGRYERYF.

This clonotype was detected many times. The chain carries TRBV6-1 and TRBJ2-3, with TRBD1 identical over 7 bases. Germline V gene data show CDR1 as MNHNS and CDR2 as SASEGT. The V segment lost 1 base and the J segment 7 bases; nucleotides outside the gene matches: 5. The CDR3 consists of 14 residues. The CDR3 loop reads CASSEGDRPNTQYF. CDR3 sequence (DNA): TGTGCCAGCAGTGAAGGGGACAGACCTAATACGCAGTATTTT.

The chain carries TRBV6-1 and TRBJ2-4; 11 bases align to TRBD2. Unmatched junction bases numbered 17, after V lost 3 bases and J lost 1 base. This CDR3 is built from 21 residues. The germline CDR1 and CDR2 sequences are MNHNS and SASEGT. The CDR3 DNA reads TGTGCCAGCAGTGACCTAGCGGGGGGCCAGGAAGAGGGAGACGCCAAAAACATTCAGTACTTC. This gives the protein CASSDLAGGQEEGDAKNIQYF.